The next 26 T cell receptor beta chains were all read from a single sample in a study of T cell responses to AZD1222 COVID-19 vaccine. Profiled with immunoSEQ multiplex PCR; TCRdb holds only in-frame clones, not every one. The sample yields about 180,000 clones, 90% seen once. The sequencing used peripheral blood, collected on day 0 of AZD1222 vaccination. These receptors all stem from an adult in good health.

J is TRBJ2-7 and V is TRBV18; TRBD1 matches at 8 bases. V shed 6 bases, J shed 4 bases, and the junction held 5 bases outside the gene matches. Germline CDR1 reads KGHSH; CDR2 reads LQKENI. This CDR3 has 13 residues. The CDR3 DNA follows: TGTGCCAGCTCCCTCAGGGACAGGTACGAGCAGTACTTC. It translates to CASSLRDRYEQYF.

This rearrangement joins TRBV6-5 to TRBJ1-3; no clear D gene. Germline assignment: CDR1 MNHEY and CDR2 SVGAGI. The CDR3 is 13 residues long. The V end lost 8 bases, the J end lost 0 bases, and 8 bases lay between the germline ends. CDR3 sequence: CASYGYSGNTIYF. The CDR3 DNA reads as TGTGCCAGCTACGGATACTCTGGAAACACCATATATTTT.

The chain carries TRBV7-2 and TRBJ2-1, with 8 bases fitting TRBD2. Per the germline V gene, CDR1 is SGHTA and CDR2 is FQGNSA. The CDR3 covers 15 residues. Losses at the gene ends were 5 bases for V and 6 bases for J; bases not matched to a gene: 9. This chain's CDR3 is CASSPGGGGSNEQFF. CDR3 nucleotides: TGTGCCAGCAGCCCCGGGGGCGGGGGGAGCAATGAGCAGTTCTTC. The variable domain in full, completed from reference TRBV7-2 and TRBJ2-1, reads GAGVSQSPSNKVTEKGKDVELRCDPISGHTALYWYRQSLGQGLEFLIYFQGNSAPDKSGLPSDRFSAERTGGSVSTLTIQRTQQEDSAVYLCASSPGGGGSNEQFFGPGTRLTVL.

The chain joins TRBV7-2 to TRBJ1-1; 7 bases align to TRBD1. This CDR3 has 14 amino acids. V was pared by 6 bases and J by 0 bases, with 4 bases of the junction left unmatched. CDR1 and CDR2 (germline): SGHTA, FQGNSA. The DNA for the CDR3 is TGTGCCAGCAGTTCGACAGGGTTGAACACTGAAGCTTTCTTT. It is translated as CASSSTGLNTEAFF.

The chain combines TRBV12-3 or TRBV12-4 with TRBJ1-4, with D perhaps TRBD1 (6 bases). The CDR3 length is 12 residues. Trimming removed 8 bases from V and 7 bases from J, with 11 bases in between. CDR3 bases: TGTGCCAGCCACAGGGCCGGTGAAAAACTGTTTTTT. Its protein is CASHRAGEKLFF.

The chain has TRBV9 and TRBJ1-2, with a weak D call TRBD1 (5 bases). V shed 6 bases and J shed 2 bases, with 14 bases lying between them. CDR1 is SGDLS and CDR2 is YYNGEE in the germline V gene. This CDR3 region has 14 residues. This chain's CDR3 is CASTLERGNYGYTF. CDR3 DNA: TGTGCCAGCACCCTCGAAAGGGGCAACTATGGCTACACCTTC.

The chain has TRBV18 and TRBJ2-3; D is uncertain. The CDR3 totals 14 residues. V gave up 0 bases and J gave up 1 base, with 5 bases separating them. Germline loops: CDR1 KGHSH, CDR2 LQKENI. This CDR3 reads CASSPPTRTDTQYF. Written as DNA, the CDR3 is TGTGCCAGCTCACCACCAACGCGCACAGATACGCAGTATTTT.

This sequence joins TRBV3-1 (or the pseudogene TRBV3-2) and TRBJ1-3; 8 bases line up with TRBD1. The germline V gene encodes CDR1 LGHDT and CDR2 YNNKEL (reference sequence). The CDR3 consists of 16 residues. After removal of 6 bases from V and 0 bases from J, the junction contained 7 bases not matched to a gene. The DNA for the CDR3 is TGTGCCAGCAGTCGGACAGGGCTAAACTCTGGAAACACCATATATTTT. Encoded protein: CASSRTGLNSGNTIYF.

This sequence joins TRBV6-2 or TRBV6-3 and TRBJ1-5, with D perhaps matching TRBD1 (5 bases). Germline loops: CDR1 MNHEY, CDR2 SVGEGT. This CDR3 is 13 amino acids long. Trimming took off 3 bases at V and 4 bases at J, with 7 bases between the two ends. The CDR3 spells CASSYWGNQPQHF. CDR3 coding DNA: TGTGCCAGCAGTTATTGGGGGAATCAGCCCCAGCATTTT.

A note on this clone: Other DNA sequences from this sample encode an identical CDR3 as well. The chain links TRBV15 to TRBJ2-7, with D maybe TRBD2 (6 bases). The germline CDR1 and CDR2 sequences are LNHNV and YYDKDF (reference sequence). V was cut by 0 bases and J by 4 bases, with 7 bases left in between. This CDR3 is 13 amino acids long. The CDR3 DNA reads as TGTGCCACCAGCAGAGATCGGGGGTACGAGCAGTACTTC. This translates into CATSRDRGYEQYF.

The V and J genes are TRBV29-1 and TRBJ2-2; D is perhaps TRBD1 (6 bases). Germline CDR1 reads SQVTM; CDR2 reads ANQGSEA. V was cut by 6 bases and J by 1 base, with 18 bases left in between. The length of the CDR3 is 16 residues. CDR3 region: CSVRGTTTVNTGELFF. Written as DNA, the CDR3 is TGCAGCGTCCGAGGGACAACCACTGTGAACACCGGGGAGCTGTTTTTT.

This sequence joins TRBV4-1 and TRBJ2-1, with a weak D call TRBD2 (6 bases). The CDR3 is made up of 16 amino acids. Germline CDR1 MGHRA, CDR2 YSYEKL. The germline V and J ends were trimmed by 4 bases and 4 bases, with 17 bases remaining between them. CDR3 in amino acids: CASSLLTGGLYNEQFF. The CDR3 DNA is TGCGCCAGCAGCCTGCTCACCGGGGGTCTATACAATGAGCAGTTCTTC.

V usage is TRBV6-5 and J usage is TRBJ1-5, with 8 bases that match TRBD1. Germline V gene sequence: CDR1 MNHEY, CDR2 SVGAGI. The V segment lost 5 bases and the J segment 6 bases; nucleotides outside the gene matches: 9. The CDR3 runs 15 residues. CDR3 coding DNA: TGTGCCAGCAGTCCCCGACAGGGGCAAGGTCAGCCCCAGCATTTT. It is translated as CASSPRQGQGQPQHF.

The V gene is TRBV30, the J gene TRBJ1-1; D is unclear. This CDR3 spans 12 amino acids. Germline CDR1 and CDR2: GTSNPN and SVGIG (reference sequence). V was cut by 4 bases and J by 3 bases, with 9 bases left in between. The CDR3 DNA reads as TGTGCCTGGAAAACGGGGTACACTGAAGCTTTCTTT. It yields the protein CAWKTGYTEAFF.

The rearrangement joins TRBV19 to TRBJ2-7; D is tentatively TRBD1 or TRBD2 (5 bases each). V shed 9 bases and J shed 0 bases, with 15 bases lying between them. The CDR3 extends over 14 amino acids. Germline V gene sequence: CDR1 LNHDA, CDR2 SQIVND (reference sequence). This CDR3 reads CASAVAGSSYEQYF. In DNA form, the CDR3 reads TGTGCCAGCGCCGTGGCAGGGAGCTCCTACGAGCAGTACTTC.

The V and J genes are TRBV12-3 or TRBV12-4 and TRBJ1-1, with TRBD1 as a possible D gene (5 bases). CDR3 size: 12 residues. Trimming removed 5 bases at V and 7 bases at J, with 11 bases between. The chain's CDR3 is CASSPRQIEAFF. Here the CDR3 DNA reads TGTGCCAGCAGTCCAAGACAGATTGAAGCTTTCTTT.

The V gene is TRBV28, the J gene TRBJ2-3; 12 positions agree with TRBD1. CDR1 is MDHEN, CDR2 SYDVKM, per germline. The CDR3 covers 17 residues. The trim removed 8 bases at V and 0 bases at J, leaving 9 bases unmatched. In nucleotides, the CDR3 is TGTGCCAGCTGGGACAGGGGGCGAGGAGCTAGCACAGATACGCAGTATTTT. It is translated as CASWDRGRGASTDTQYF.

Here the CDR3 reads CASSQDRGRGPSPLHF. In nucleotides, the CDR3 is TGCGCCAGCAGCCAAGATCGGGGCAGGGGCCCCTCACCCCTCCACTTT. The V gene is TRBV4-3, the J gene TRBJ1-6; D is possibly TRBD1 (6 bases). The germline V gene encodes CDR1 LGHNA and CDR2 YSLEER. V was pared by 0 bases and J by 10 bases, with 16 bases between. The CDR3 runs 16 residues.

The chain uses TRBV18 and TRBJ2-2; no firm D call. Germline V gene data show CDR1 as KGHSH and CDR2 as LQKENI. CDR3 length: 14 residues. V dropped 2 bases and J dropped 1 base, with 5 bases sitting between them. The CDR3 spells CASSPGRNTGELFF. As DNA, the CDR3 is TGTGCCAGCTCACCAGGGCGGAACACCGGGGAGCTGTTTTTT.

This chain uses TRBV6-2 or TRBV6-3 with TRBJ1-4; weak D call: TRBD1 (5 bases). Per the germline V gene, CDR1 is MNHEY and CDR2 is SVGEGT. The V and J ends lost 5 bases and 0 bases respectively, with 10 bases between them. CDR3 length equals 15 residues. The DNA for the CDR3 is TGTGCCAGCAGTAACGGAGGGGCAACTAATGAAAAACTGTTTTTT. Encoded protein: CASSNGGATNEKLFF.

The gene calls are TRBV7-3 and TRBJ2-3; 8 bases match TRBD2. This CDR3 has 16 residues. The V gene end was trimmed by 5 bases and the J gene end by 6 bases; junction bases not matched to a gene: 13. The germline V gene has CDR1 SGHTA and CDR2 FQGTGA. The DNA of the CDR3 is TGTGCCAGCAGCCCCATTCGGGCTAGCGGGTTGGATACGCAGTATTTT. Translating it yields CASSPIRASGLDTQYF.

V usage is TRBV2 and J usage is TRBJ2-7; D uncertain. The germline gives CDR1 SNHLY, CDR2 FYNNEI. V lost 6 bases and J 6 bases, leaving 3 bases between the germline ends. CDR3 length: 9 amino acids. The CDR3 protein is CASSGEQYF. CDR3 nucleotide sequence: TGTGCCAGCAGCGGCGAGCAGTACTTC.

The chain employs TRBV7-2 and TRBJ2-7; D might be TRBD2 (5 bases). There are 13 residues in the CDR3. CDR1 is SGHTA, CDR2 FQGNSA, per germline. Trimming stripped 5 bases from V and 8 bases from J, with 16 bases between. This chain's CDR3 is CASSPGRAKKQYF. CDR3 bases: TGTGCCAGCAGCCCGGGAAGAGCTAAAAAGCAGTACTTC.

The CDR3, as DNA: TGTGCCAGCAGCTTACGGCCCGGACAAGGGCCCAATGAGCAGTTCTTC. Translating gives CASSLRPGQGPNEQFF. The V call is TRBV7-9, the J call TRBJ2-1; possibly TRBD1 for D (5 bases). In germline, CDR1 is SEHNR, CDR2 FQNEAQ (reference sequence). Trimming shortened V by 2 bases and J by 6 bases, and 17 bases separated the two germline ends. The CDR3 totals 16 residues.

This chain joins TRBV9 and TRBJ2-5; D gene unclear. The V end was cut by 1 base, the J end by 2 bases, with 12 bases between. The CDR3 runs to 15 residues. Germline V CDR1 and CDR2: SGDLS, YYNGEE. The CDR3 DNA is TGTGCCAGCAGCGTATCTGGCAGAGAGCAAGAGACCCAGTACTTC. Encoded protein: CASSVSGREQETQYF.

The V and J genes are TRBV19 and TRBJ2-5; the D gene is possibly TRBD1 (6 bases). Trimming took off 8 bases at V and 5 bases at J, with 9 bases between the two ends. The CDR3 covers 11 residues. Germline loops: CDR1 LNHDA, CDR2 SQIVND (reference sequence). This CDR3 is CASGGRETQYF. CDR3 DNA: TGTGCCAGTGGGGGCAGGGAGACCCAGTACTTC.